This record covers a single TCR beta chain. Authors' methods: Reference gene primers were amplified, and this amplification served to estimate nucleated cell counts. Method: immunoSEQ multiplex PCR; TCRdb's copy keeps in-frame clones and lacks some. That table is the source of V, J and clone size, and D and trimming were worked out from the DNA. The sample has fewer than 350,000 clones, about 85% seen once. This sample is part of a study of blood T cell repertoires in COVID-19. Looking at the study overall: Sites in the United States, Italy and Spain provided acute and convalescent COVID-19 samples. In each case, the material was cDNA or gDNA derived from T cells, B-cell-depleted T cells, or PBMCs.

The CDR3 totals 15 residues. With V trimmed by 6 bases and J by 3 bases, 7 bases remained unmatched. Germline V CDR1 and CDR2: MNHEY, SVGAGI. The TCR originated in a woman between 50 and 59 years old with active or convalescent COVID-19. The chain joins TRBV6-5 to TRBJ1-2; 10 bases are a match to TRBD1. Specimen: peripheral blood. The CDR3 protein is CASSPGQGHHYGYTF. The CDR3 DNA is TGTGCCAGCAGCCCGGGACAGGGGCATCACTATGGCTACACCTTC.